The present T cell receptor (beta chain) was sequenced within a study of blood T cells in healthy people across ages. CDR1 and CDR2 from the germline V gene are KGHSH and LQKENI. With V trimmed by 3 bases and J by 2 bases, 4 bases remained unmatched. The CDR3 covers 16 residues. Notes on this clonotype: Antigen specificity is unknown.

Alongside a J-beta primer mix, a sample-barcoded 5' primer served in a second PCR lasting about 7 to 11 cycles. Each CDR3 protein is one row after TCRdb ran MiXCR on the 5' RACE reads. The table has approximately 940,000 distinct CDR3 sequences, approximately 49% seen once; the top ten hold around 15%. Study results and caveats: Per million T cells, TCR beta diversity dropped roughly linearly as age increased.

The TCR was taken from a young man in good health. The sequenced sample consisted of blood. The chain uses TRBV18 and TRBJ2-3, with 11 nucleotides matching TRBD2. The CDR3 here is CASSPPGLAATDTQYF. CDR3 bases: TGTGCCAGCTCACCGCCGGGACTAGCGGCCACAGATACGCAGTATTTT.